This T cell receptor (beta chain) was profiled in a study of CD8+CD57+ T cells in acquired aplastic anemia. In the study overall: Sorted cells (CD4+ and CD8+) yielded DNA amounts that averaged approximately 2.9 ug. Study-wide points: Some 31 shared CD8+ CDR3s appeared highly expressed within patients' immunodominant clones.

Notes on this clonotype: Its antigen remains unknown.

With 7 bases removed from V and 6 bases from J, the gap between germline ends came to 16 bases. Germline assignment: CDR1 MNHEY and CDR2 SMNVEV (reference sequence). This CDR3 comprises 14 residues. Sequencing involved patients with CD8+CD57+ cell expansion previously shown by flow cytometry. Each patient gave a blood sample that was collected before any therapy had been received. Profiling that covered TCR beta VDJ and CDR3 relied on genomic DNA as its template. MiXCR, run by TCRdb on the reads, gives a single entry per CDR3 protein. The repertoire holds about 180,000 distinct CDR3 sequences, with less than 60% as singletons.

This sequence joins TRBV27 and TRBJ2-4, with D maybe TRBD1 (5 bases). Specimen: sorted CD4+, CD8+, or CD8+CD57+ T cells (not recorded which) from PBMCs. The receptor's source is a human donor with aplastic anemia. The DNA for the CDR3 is TGTGCCAGCATCCAAACAGGTATCCGAAACATTCAGTACTTC. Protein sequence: CASIQTGIRNIQYF.